The clone carrying this T cell receptor (beta chain) was counted between two and nine times. The antigen is unknown. Some clones are missing from TCRdb's copy, which holds only in-frame ones; the method was immunoSEQ multiplex PCR. In the table there are 30,000 to 40,000 clones, 65% to 80% of which are singletons. This sample was included in a study of pediatric ulcerative colitis. Study as a whole: Ulcerative colitis patients had pancolitis or left-sided colitis, with confirming histology. Points from the study as a whole: Rectal pinch biopsies may include blood-derived T cells.

During colonoscopy, one to two rectal pinch biopsies were collected. This CDR3 is 17 amino acids long. V lost 3 bases to trimming and J lost 7 bases; unmatched junction nucleotides: 15. CDR1 and CDR2 from the germline V gene are MNHNS and SASEGT. The receptor comes from a boy younger than 18 with severe ulcerative colitis. The chain is built from TRBV6-1 and TRBJ2-3; TRBD2 matches at 8 bases. The sequencing sample was made of gut tissue. CDR3 amino acids: CASSEQGLVGTMYTQYF. CDR3 in DNA: TGTGCCAGCAGTGAGCAGGGACTAGTGGGGACCATGTATACGCAGTATTTT.